This record concerns one T cell receptor beta chain sequence. Relative to the germline gene, one junction end is altered; a read error may explain this. The record originates from a study of shared clonotypes between healthy human individuals. This table comes from immunoSEQ multiplex PCR, and its TCRdb copy is limited to in-frame clones, with some not included. Altogether 950,000 to 1,100,000 clones are present, 75% to 80% being singletons, with the ten largest covering roughly 0.55%. The source material was memory CD4+ T cells from PBMCs. Subset specified: CD45RA-negative fraction. The sequence was collected from a man between 18 and 35 years old in good health. Some clones in this sample may be carry-over from other donors' samples.

CDR3 protein: CANSTAGEQYF. In nucleotides, the CDR3 is TGTGCCAACAGTACGGCGGGAGAGCAGTACTTC. The chain has TRBV6-5 and TRBJ2-7; possibly TRBD2 for D (6 bases). CDR3 size: 11 residues. The germline V gene encodes CDR1 MNHEY and CDR2 SVGAGI.